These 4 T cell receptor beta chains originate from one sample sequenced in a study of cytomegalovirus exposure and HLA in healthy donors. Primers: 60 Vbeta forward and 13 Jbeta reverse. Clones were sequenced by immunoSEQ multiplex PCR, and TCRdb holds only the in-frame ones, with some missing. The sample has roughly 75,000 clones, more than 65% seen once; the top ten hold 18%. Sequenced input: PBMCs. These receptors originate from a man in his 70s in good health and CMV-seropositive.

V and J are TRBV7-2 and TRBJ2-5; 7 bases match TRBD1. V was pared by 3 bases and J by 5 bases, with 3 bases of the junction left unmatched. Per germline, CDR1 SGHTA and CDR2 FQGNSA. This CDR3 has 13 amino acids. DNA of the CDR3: TGTGCCAGCAGCTTCCAGGGGGAGGAGACCCAGTACTTC. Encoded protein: CASSFQGEETQYF.

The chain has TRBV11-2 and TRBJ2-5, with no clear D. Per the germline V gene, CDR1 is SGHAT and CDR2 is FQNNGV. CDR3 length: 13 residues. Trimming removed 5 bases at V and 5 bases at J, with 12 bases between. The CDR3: CASSATAGETQYF. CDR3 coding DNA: TGTGCCAGCAGCGCAACGGCCGGGGAGACCCAGTACTTC.

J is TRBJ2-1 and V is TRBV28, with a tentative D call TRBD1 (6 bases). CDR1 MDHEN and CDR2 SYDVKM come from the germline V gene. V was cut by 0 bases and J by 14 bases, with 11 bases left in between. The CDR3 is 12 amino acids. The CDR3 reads CASSLWARGKFF. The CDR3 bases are TGTGCCAGCAGTTTATGGGCCAGGGGTAAGTTCTTC.

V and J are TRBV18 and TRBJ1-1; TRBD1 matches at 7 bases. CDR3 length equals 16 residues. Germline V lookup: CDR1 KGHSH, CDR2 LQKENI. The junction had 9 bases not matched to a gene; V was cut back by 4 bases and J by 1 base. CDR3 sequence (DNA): TGTGCCAGCTCACGCCCGACAGGGTGGGAGAACACTGAAGCTTTCTTT. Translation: CASSRPTGWENTEAFF.